Below, 8 T cell receptor beta chains from the same sample are listed, as sequenced in a study of blood T cells in healthy people across ages. The use of a sample-barcoded 5' primer and a J-beta primer mix characterized a second PCR of 7 to 11 cycles. From the 5' RACE reads, TCRdb called clonotypes with MiXCR, one entry per CDR3 protein. The sample holds approximately 690,000 distinct CDR3 sequences, 58% seen once. The sequenced sample was blood. These receptors were obtained from a man in his sixties in good health.

CDR3 DNA: TGCGCCAGTAGCCCCGAGCGGGGGGGCTCAGATGAGCAGTTCTTC. It translates to CASSPERGGSDEQFF. V and J are TRBV5-1 and TRBJ2-1; 10 bases agree with TRBD2. The CDR3 is 15 residues long. V trimming: 8 bases; J trimming: 8 bases; junction bases outside the gene matches: 13. Germline V gene sequence: CDR1 SGHRS, CDR2 YFSETQ.

Concerning this clonotype: An end of the junction does not agree with germline; a read error may underlie this. CDR3 nucleotide sequence: TGCAGTGCTCGGGACAGGGTCAAGGAAAAGCTGTTTTTT. Translated, it gives CSARDRVKEKLFF. This sequence joins TRBV20-1 and TRBJ1-4; TRBD1 matches at 9 bases. The CDR3 has 13 amino acids. Germline CDR1 DFQATT, CDR2 SNEGSKA (reference sequence).

This rearrangement joins TRBV7-9 to TRBJ2-7; 8 positions agree with TRBD1. Germline V gives CDR1 SEHNR, CDR2 FQNEAQ (reference sequence). There are 16 residues in the CDR3. J gave up 3 bases and V 3 bases, and 10 bases lay outside the gene matches. The CDR3, as DNA: TGTGCCAGCAGCTTCGGACAGGGCCTTGCAAACTACGAGCAGTACTTC. Protein sequence: CASSFGQGLANYEQYF.

This chain connects TRBV6-5 to TRBJ2-4; D might be TRBD1 or TRBD2, each matching 6 bases. The J call may be in error: the DNA end matches TRBJ2-5 better. Per germline, CDR1 MNHEY and CDR2 SVGAGI. The CDR3 runs 16 residues. In nucleotides, the CDR3 is TGTGCCAGCAGTTTAACAGGTGGAGGGGGCCAAGAGACCCAGTACTTC. It specifies CASSLTGGGGQETQYF.

For this clonotype: Being one base from a much bigger clone, this may be a read error. The rearrangement links TRBV4-1 to TRBJ2-1; D tentatively fits TRBD1 or TRBD2 (6 bases each). Germline V gives CDR1 MGHRA, CDR2 YSYEKL. V was pared by 0 bases and J by 0 bases, with 18 bases between. This CDR3 has 19 residues. CDR3 coding DNA: TGCGCCAGCAGCCAAGAACTAGTGGGGGGCTTACGCTCCTACAATGAGCAGTTCTTC. Translating gives CASSQELVGGLRSYNEQFF.

CDR3: CSARGTSGNTDTQYF. CDR3 nucleotides: TGCAGTGCTAGGGGGACTAGCGGGAACACAGATACGCAGTATTTT. The genes are TRBV20-1 and TRBJ2-3, with TRBD2 matching 13 bases. The V gene end was trimmed by 3 bases and the J gene end by 2 bases; junction bases not matched to a gene: 2. Germline V lookup: CDR1 DFQATT, CDR2 SNEGSKA (reference sequence). This CDR3 has 15 residues.

The chain recombines TRBV7-2 with TRBJ2-3, with TRBD2 matching 13 bases. V gave up 4 bases and J gave up 5 bases; unmatched junction bases: 6. The V gene's germline CDR1 is SGHTA and CDR2 FQGNSA. The CDR3 consists of 16 residues. CDR3 coding DNA: TGTGCCAGCAGCTCACTAGCGGGGGGGCCGGAAGATACGCAGTATTTT. Translated, it gives CASSSLAGGPEDTQYF.

This clonotype turned up a few times. V is TRBV7-2 and J is TRBJ2-1, with TRBD1 as a possible D gene (5 bases). Germline assignment: CDR1 SGHTA and CDR2 FQGNSA. The CDR3 is 16 amino acids. Trimming stripped 4 bases from V and 9 bases from J, with 22 bases between. The CDR3 reads CASSSPLGLLFSEQFF. CDR3 nucleotide sequence: TGTGCCAGCAGCTCACCACTGGGGCTGCTGTTCAGTGAGCAGTTCTTC.